This T cell receptor beta chain was sequenced in a study of T cell repertoires in cytomegalovirus infection. Study in general: Signatures in public TCR beta sequences pointed to both CMV infection and matching HLA type.

The study's findings and limits: Ex vivo, HLA-C-restricted CMV-specific TCR beta clonotypes prevailed over the rest of the response.

The germline V gene encodes CDR1 SGHDN and CDR2 FVKESK. Deletions cut 1 base from V and 1 base from J, with 10 bases between. The CDR3 covers 15 residues. This clonotype has a handful of counts. Antigen unknown. MiXCR was run by TCRdb on the reads, yielding one entry per CDR3 protein. Of roughly 200,000 distinct CDR3 sequences listed, about a sixth were seen once; the top ten hold about 23%. The chain is built from TRBV14 and TRBJ1-1; D possibly corresponds to TRBD1 (5 bases). This receptor was obtained from a human donor in good health (CMV status not recorded). Some clones in this sample may be carry-over from other donors' samples. The sequenced material came from CD8+ T cells from PBMCs. The CDR3 DNA follows: TGTGCCAGCAGCCAAGTGACGGGGCGGAACACTGAAGCTTTCTTT. Residues: CASSQVTGRNTEAFF.